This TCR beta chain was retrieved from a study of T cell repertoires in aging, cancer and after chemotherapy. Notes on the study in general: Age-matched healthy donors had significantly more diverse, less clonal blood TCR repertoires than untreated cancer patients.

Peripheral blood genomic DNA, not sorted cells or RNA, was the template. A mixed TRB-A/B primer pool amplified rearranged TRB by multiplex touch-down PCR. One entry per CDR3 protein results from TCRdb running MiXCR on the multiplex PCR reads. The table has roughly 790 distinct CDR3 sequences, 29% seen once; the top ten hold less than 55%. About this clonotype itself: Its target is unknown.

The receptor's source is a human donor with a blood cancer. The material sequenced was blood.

The CDR3 reads CASSRDRETDTQYF. The CDR3 DNA follows: TGTGCCAGCAGTAGGGACAGGGAGACAGATACGCAGTATTTT. This rearrangement joins TRBV12-3 or TRBV12-4 to TRBJ2-3; TRBD1 matches 9 bases. Trimming cost V 5 bases and J 3 bases; bases outside gene matches: 3. This CDR3 contains 14 residues.